This T cell receptor (beta chain) is drawn from a study of radiotherapy plus CTLA-4 blockade in lung cancer. Study-wide context: Disease control was seen in roughly 30% of patients, objective responses in about 18%.

Broader study findings: With interferon-beta, early dynamics of blood T cell clones were reported to best predict response. Following radiotherapy plus ipilimumab, tumor-derived TCR clones expanded in the blood.

In germline, CDR1 is MNHNY, CDR2 SVGAGI (reference sequence). The CDR3 extends over 15 amino acids. V lost 5 bases, J lost 7 bases, and 11 bases stayed unmatched. The protocol was immunoSEQ multiplex PCR, while the TCRdb copy is restricted to in-frame clones and leaves out a portion. The sample holds some 49,000 clones, roughly 81% seen once. On this clone: Its antigen is unknown.

This TCR came from a human donor with non-small cell lung cancer whose response to radiotherapy plus ipilimumab could not be evaluated. The chain uses TRBV6-6 and TRBJ2-7, with 10 bases that match TRBD2. This specimen was peripheral blood, taken from a patient treated with radiotherapy plus ipilimumab. The CDR3 DNA reads as TGTGCCAGCAGTGGCGTTCTAGCGGGAGTCTTTGAGCAGTACTTC. Its protein product is CASSGVLAGVFEQYF.